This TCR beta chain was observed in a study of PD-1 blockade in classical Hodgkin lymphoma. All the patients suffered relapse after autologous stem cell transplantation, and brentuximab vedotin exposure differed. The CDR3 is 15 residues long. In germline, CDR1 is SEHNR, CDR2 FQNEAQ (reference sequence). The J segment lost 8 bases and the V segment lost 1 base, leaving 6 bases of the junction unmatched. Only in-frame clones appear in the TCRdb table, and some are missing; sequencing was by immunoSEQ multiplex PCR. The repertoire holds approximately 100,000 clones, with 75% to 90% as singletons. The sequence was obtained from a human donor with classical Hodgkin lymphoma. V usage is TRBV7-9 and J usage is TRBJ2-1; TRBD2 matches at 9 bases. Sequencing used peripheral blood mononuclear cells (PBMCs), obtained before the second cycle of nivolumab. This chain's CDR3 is CASSLGAGGPDEQFF. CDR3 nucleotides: TGTGCCAGCAGCTTAGGGGCGGGGGGGCCCGATGAGCAGTTCTTC.